Each of the 9 T cell receptor beta chains below was sequenced from the same sample in a study of blood T cell repertoires in COVID-19. Data came from immunoSEQ multiplex PCR; TCRdb stores just in-frame clones and leaves some out. In the table there are about 670,000 clones, 85% to 90% of which are singletons. Material: peripheral blood. The receptors here all came from a woman between 18 and 29 years old with acute or convalescent COVID-19.

This clone was found a few times. CDR3 amino acids: CASSATGVQPQHF. As DNA, the CDR3 is TGTGCCAGTAGTGCTACAGGGGTTCAGCCCCAGCATTTT. This chain joins TRBV19 and TRBJ1-5; 7 nucleotides line up with TRBD1. The trim removed 5 bases at V and 6 bases at J, leaving 4 bases unmatched. This CDR3 spans 13 amino acids. The germline V gene has CDR1 LNHDA and CDR2 SQIVND (reference sequence). Drawing the rest from reference TRBV19 and TRBJ1-5, the complete variable domain is DGGITQSPKYLFRKEGQNVTLSCEQNLNHDAMYWYRQDPGQGLRLIYYSQIVNDFQKGDIAEGYSVSREKKESFPLTVTSAQKNPTAFYLCASSATGVQPQHFGDGTRLSIL.

This rearrangement joins TRBV19 to TRBJ2-7; 13 nucleotides match TRBD2. The CDR3 length is 15 residues. Germline-derived CDR1 and CDR2 are LNHDA and SQIVND (reference sequence). V lost 3 bases and J lost 3; bases outside the gene matches: 2. CDR3 amino acids: CASSMGLAGIYEQYF. As DNA, the CDR3 is TGTGCCAGTAGTATGGGACTAGCGGGGATCTACGAGCAGTACTTC.

The genes are TRBV24-1 and TRBJ2-7; 7 bases agree with TRBD2. J lost 3 bases, V lost 5 bases, and 3 bases had no gene match. The germline gives CDR1 KGHDR, CDR2 SFDVKD. CDR3 length equals 13 residues. The CDR3 DNA follows: TGTGCCACCAGTGCCTCGGGGGGCTACGAGCAGTACTTC. Translating it yields CATSASGGYEQYF.

The CDR3 is CASSLGGQMNTEAFF. CDR3 coding DNA: TGTGCCAGCAGCTTAGGGGGACAGATGAACACTGAAGCTTTCTTT. This rearrangement joins TRBV7-9 to TRBJ1-1, with 7 bases identical to TRBD1. Per germline, CDR1 SEHNR and CDR2 FQNEAQ (reference sequence). V was clipped by 1 base and J by 0 bases; unmatched bases: 2. The CDR3 loop spans 15 amino acids.

The chain links TRBV10-3 to TRBJ1-1; D is undetermined. Germline CDR1 is ENHRY and CDR2 is SYGVKD. V was pared by 6 bases and J by 5 bases, with 13 bases between. The CDR3 runs 13 residues. The CDR3 DNA reads TGTGCCATCAGCTCGGAGGTTTGGACTGAAGCTTTCTTT. It encodes CAISSEVWTEAFF.

V gene TRBV6-5 combines with J gene TRBJ1-5, with a weak D call TRBD1 (5 bases). The V end lost 6 bases, the J end lost 4 bases, and 13 bases lay between the germline ends. Germline CDR1 and CDR2: MNHEY and SVGAGI. CDR3 length equals 14 residues. DNA of the CDR3: TGTGCCAGCAGCCGGCCCGGGGGGAATCAGCCCCAGCATTTT. Translating it yields CASSRPGGNQPQHF.

This chain uses TRBV4-1 with TRBJ2-5, with 10 bases identical to TRBD1. Germline V gene data show CDR1 as MGHRA and CDR2 as YSYEKL. This CDR3 has 15 amino acids. Losses at the gene ends were 0 bases for V and 4 bases for J; bases not matched to a gene: 2. The CDR3, as DNA: TGCGCCAGCAGCCAAGAGGGACAGGGGCGAGAGACCCAGTACTTC. It specifies CASSQEGQGRETQYF.

CDR3 nucleotides: TGCGCCAGCAGCGGTTTTGCGGGGGATGATACGCAGTATTTT. Its protein is CASSGFAGDDTQYF. The rearrangement joins TRBV5-1 to TRBJ2-3; TRBD2 matches 7 bases. V lost 4 bases and J lost 6; bases outside the gene matches: 8. Looked up from germline, CDR1 is SGHRS and CDR2 is YFSETQ. The CDR3 runs 14 residues.

This chain connects TRBV5-1 to TRBJ1-6, with D unresolved. Germline V gene lookup returns CDR1 SGHRS and CDR2 YFSETQ. V was shortened by 5 bases and J by 0 bases, with 9 bases between the two germline ends. The CDR3 is 15 amino acids. The CDR3 DNA is TGCGCCAGCAGGGAGACCAGCTCCTATAATTCACCCCTCCACTTT. Protein: CASRETSSYNSPLHF.